The entry below describes one T cell receptor beta chain. The antigen remains undetermined. This sample stems from a study of shared clonotypes between healthy human individuals. As for the study in general: Samples came from two female and a few male donors aged 18 to 49.

Regarding the study as a whole: An anticipated effect of sequencing depth on clonotype sharing among donors was recognized.

The CDR3 extends over 16 amino acids. The V and J ends lost 1 base and 0 bases respectively, with 10 bases between them. Germline assignment: CDR1 LGHNA and CDR2 YSLEER. It was 200 to 250 ng DNA, 33,000 or so T cell genomes, that sorted-subset replicate PCRs used. The repertoire was sequenced with immunoSEQ multiplex PCR; TCRdb's copy has only in-frame clones and lacks some. The profile shows roughly 720,000 clones, less than 95% of them singletons. The sequenced sample was memory CD8+ T cells from PBMCs. Subset reported: CD45RO+ cells pooled with CCR7-negative TemRA cells. The sequence was collected from a man between 18 and 35 years old in good health. Some clones in this sample may be carry-over from other donors' samples. The genes are TRBV4-3 and TRBJ1-3, with a possible D match to TRBD1 (6 bases). CDR3 coding DNA: TGCGCCAGCAGCCAAGGGGTAGGGGGCTCTGGAAACACCATATATTTT. It is translated as CASSQGVGGSGNTIYF.